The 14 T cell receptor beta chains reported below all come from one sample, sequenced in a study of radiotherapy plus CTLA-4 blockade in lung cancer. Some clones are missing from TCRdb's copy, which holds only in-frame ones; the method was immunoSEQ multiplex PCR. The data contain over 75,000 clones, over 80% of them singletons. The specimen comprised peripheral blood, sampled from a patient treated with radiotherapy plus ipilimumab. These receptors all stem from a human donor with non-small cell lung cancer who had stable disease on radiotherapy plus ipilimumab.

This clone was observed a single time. For the CDR3, the DNA is TGTGCCTGGAGTGACGGGCAGAGCTCCTACAATGAGCAGTTCTTC. Encoded protein: CAWSDGQSSYNEQFF. V is TRBV30 and J is TRBJ2-1, with D unclear. Germline values: CDR1 GTSNPN, CDR2 SVGIG (reference sequence). V lost 1 base, J lost 0 bases, and 10 bases lay in between. The CDR3 is 15 amino acids.

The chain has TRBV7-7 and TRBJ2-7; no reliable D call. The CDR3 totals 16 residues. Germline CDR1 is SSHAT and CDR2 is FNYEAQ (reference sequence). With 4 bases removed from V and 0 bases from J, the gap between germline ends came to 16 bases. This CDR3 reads CASSSANELRSYEQYF. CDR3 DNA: TGTGCCAGCAGCTCCGCCAATGAGCTGCGCTCCTACGAGCAGTACTTC.

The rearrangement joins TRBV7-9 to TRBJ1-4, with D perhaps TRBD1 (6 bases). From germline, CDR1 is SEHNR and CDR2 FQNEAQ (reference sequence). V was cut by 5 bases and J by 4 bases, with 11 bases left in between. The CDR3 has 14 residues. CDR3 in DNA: TGTGCCAGCAGCCCGGGACAACGTAATGAAAAACTGTTTTTT. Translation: CASSPGQRNEKLFF. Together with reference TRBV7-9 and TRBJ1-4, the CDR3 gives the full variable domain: DTGVSQNPRHKITKRGQNVTFRCDPISEHNRLYWYRQTLGQGPEFLTYFQNEAQLEKSRLLSDRFSAERPKGSFSTLEIQRTEQGDSAMYLCASSPGQRNEKLFFGSGTQLSVL.

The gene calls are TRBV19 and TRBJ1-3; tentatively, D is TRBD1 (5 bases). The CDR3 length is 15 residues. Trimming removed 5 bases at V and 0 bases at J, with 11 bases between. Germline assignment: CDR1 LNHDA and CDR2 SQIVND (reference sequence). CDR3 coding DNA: TGTGCCAGTAGTGCTACAGGTATCTCTGGAAACACCATATATTTT. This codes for CASSATGISGNTIYF.

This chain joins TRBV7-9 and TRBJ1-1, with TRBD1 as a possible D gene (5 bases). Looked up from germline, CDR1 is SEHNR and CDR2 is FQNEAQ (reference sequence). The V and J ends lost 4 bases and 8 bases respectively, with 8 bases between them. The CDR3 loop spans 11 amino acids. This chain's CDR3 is CASSYGGEAFF. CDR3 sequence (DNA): TGTGCCAGCAGCTATGGGGGGGAAGCTTTCTTT. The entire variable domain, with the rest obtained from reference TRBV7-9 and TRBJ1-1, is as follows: DTGVSQNPRHKITKRGQNVTFRCDPISEHNRLYWYRQTLGQGPEFLTYFQNEAQLEKSRLLSDRFSAERPKGSFSTLEIQRTEQGDSAMYLCASSYGGEAFFGQGTRLTVV.

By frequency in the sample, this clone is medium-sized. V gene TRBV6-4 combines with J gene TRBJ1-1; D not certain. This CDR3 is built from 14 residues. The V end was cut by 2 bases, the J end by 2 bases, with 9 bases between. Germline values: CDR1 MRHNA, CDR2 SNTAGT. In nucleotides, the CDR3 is TGTGCCAGCAGTGACGGCAGCACTAACACTGAAGCTTTCTTT. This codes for CASSDGSTNTEAFF.

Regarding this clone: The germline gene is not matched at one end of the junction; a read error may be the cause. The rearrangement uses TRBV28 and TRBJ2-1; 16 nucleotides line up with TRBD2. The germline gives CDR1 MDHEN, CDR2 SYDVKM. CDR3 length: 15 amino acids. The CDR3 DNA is TGTGCCAGCAGGACCCCCGGGACTAGCGGGAGGGCCCTAATCTTC. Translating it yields CASRTPGTSGRALIF.

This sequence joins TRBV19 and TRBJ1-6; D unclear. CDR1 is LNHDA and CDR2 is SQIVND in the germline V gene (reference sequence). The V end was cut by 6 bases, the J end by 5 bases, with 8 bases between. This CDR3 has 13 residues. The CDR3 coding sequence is TGTGCCAGTAGGCAGGTGGATAATTCACCCCTCCACTTT. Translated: CASRQVDNSPLHF.

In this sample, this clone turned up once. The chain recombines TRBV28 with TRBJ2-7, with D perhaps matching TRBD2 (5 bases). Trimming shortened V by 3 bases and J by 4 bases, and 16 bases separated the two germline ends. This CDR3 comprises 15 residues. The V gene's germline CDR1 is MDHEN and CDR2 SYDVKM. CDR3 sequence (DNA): TGTGCCAGCAGTTTGGGAGCAGCCCTTCCTTACGAGCAGTACTTC. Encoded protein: CASSLGAALPYEQYF.

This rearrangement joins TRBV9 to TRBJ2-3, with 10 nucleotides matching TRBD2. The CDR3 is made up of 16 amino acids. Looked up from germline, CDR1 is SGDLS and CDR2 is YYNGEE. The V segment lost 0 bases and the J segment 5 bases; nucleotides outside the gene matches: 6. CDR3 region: CASSVGASGSQDTQYF. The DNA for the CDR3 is TGTGCCAGCAGCGTAGGAGCTAGCGGGAGTCAAGATACGCAGTATTTT. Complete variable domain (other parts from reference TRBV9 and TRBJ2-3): DSGVTQTPKHLITATGQRVTLRCSPRSGDLSVYWYQQSLDQGLQFLIQYYNGEERAKGNILERFSAQQFPDLHSELNLSSLELGDSALYFCASSVGASGSQDTQYFGPGTRLTVL.

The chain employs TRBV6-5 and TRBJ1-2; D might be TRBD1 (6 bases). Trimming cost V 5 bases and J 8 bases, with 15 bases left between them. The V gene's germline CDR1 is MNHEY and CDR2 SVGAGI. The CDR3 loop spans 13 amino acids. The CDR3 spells CASSEPNRVGYTF. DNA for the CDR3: TGTGCCAGCAGTGAACCTAACAGGGTAGGCTACACCTTC.

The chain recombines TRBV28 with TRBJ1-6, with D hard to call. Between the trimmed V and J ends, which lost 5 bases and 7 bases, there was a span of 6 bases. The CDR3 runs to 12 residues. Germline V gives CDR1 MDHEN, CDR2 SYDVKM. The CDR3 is CASSLLNSPLHF. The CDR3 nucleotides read TGTGCCAGCAGTCTTCTCAATTCACCCCTCCACTTT.

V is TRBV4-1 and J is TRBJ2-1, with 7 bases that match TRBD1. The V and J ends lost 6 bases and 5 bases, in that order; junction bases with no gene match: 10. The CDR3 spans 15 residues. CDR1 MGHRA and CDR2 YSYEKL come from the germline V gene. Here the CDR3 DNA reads TGCGCCAGCAGAGGGACAGCCTATCTGGACAATGAGCAGTTCTTC. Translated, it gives CASRGTAYLDNEQFF.

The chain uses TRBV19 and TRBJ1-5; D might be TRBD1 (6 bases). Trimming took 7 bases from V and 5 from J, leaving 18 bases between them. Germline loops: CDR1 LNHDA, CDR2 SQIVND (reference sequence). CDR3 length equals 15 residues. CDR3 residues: CASTPRGDIHQPQHF. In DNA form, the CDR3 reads TGTGCCAGTACCCCAAGGGGGGACATCCATCAGCCCCAGCATTTT.